The T cell receptor (beta chain) described here comes from a study of T cell repertoires in cytomegalovirus infection. The overall study: Indicated by public TCR beta signatures were CMV infection and matching HLA type.

TCRdb independently ran MiXCR on the reads; one entry per CDR3 protein. The repertoire has under 70,000 distinct CDR3 sequences, 25% to 40% of them found once; the top ten carry 55% to 75%. In regard to this clonotype: Its antigen is undetermined.

Study findings and constraints: The ex vivo response showed dominance by HLA-C-restricted CMV-specific TCR beta clonotypes.

This CDR3 comprises 15 residues. Deletions cut 6 bases from V and 0 bases from J, with 14 bases between. This sequence joins TRBV12-3 or TRBV12-4 and TRBJ1-1, with a weak D call TRBD1 (6 bases). The origin of this receptor is a human donor in good health (CMV status not recorded). Some clones in this sample may be carry-over from other donors' samples. The material sequenced was PBMCs, sequenced either directly or after in vitro stimulation (not recorded which). The DNA of the CDR3 is TGTGCCAGCAGCTTCGGACAGCTCATGAACACTGAAGCTTTCTTT. The encoded protein is CASSFGQLMNTEAFF.